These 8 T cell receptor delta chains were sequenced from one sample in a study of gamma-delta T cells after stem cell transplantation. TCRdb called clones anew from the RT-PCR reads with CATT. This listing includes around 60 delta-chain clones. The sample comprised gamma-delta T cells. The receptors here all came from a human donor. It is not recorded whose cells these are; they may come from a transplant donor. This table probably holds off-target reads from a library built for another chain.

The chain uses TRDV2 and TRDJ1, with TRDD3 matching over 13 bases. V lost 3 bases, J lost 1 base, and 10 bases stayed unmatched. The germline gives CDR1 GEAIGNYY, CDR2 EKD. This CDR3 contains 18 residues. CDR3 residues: CACDPVLGDTRFTDKLIF. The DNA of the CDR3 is TGTGCCTGTGACCCTGTACTGGGGGATACGCGTTTCACCGATAAACTCATCTTT.

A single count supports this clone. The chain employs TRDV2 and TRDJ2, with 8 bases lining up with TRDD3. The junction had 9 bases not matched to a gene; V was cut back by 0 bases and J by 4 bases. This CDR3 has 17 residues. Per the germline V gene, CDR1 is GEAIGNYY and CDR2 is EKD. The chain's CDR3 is CACDTVRTGGETAQLFF. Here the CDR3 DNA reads TGTGCCTGTGACACCGTGAGGACTGGGGGTGAGACAGCACAACTCTTCTTT.

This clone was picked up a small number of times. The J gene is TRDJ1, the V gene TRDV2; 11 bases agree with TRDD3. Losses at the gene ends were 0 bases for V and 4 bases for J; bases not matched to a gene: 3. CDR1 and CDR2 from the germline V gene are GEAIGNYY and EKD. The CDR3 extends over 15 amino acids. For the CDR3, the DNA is TGTGCCTGTGACACCGTGGGGGATACGAACGATAAACTCATCTTT. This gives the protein CACDTVGDTNDKLIF.

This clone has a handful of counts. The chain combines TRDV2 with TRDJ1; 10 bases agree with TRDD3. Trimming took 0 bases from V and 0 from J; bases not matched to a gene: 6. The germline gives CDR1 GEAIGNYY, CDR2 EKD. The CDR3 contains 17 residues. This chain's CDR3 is CACDTLGGDTHTDKLIF. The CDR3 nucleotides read TGTGCCTGTGACACCCTGGGGGGGGATACGCACACCGATAAACTCATCTTT.

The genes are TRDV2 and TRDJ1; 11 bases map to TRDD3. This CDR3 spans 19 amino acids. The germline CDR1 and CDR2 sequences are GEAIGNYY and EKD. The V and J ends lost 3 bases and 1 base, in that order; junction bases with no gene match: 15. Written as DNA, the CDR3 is TGTGCCTGTGACCCTGGGACCTGGGGGATACACAGACCCACCGATAAACTCATCTTT. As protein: CACDPGTWGIHRPTDKLIF.

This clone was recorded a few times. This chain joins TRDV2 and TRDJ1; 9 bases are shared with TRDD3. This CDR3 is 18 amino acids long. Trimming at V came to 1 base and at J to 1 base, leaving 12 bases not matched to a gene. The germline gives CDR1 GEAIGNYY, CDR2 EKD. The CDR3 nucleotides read TGTGCCTGTGACACTTTACTACGAGCTGGGGGATCCACCGATAAACTCATCTTT. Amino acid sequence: CACDTLLRAGGSTDKLIF.

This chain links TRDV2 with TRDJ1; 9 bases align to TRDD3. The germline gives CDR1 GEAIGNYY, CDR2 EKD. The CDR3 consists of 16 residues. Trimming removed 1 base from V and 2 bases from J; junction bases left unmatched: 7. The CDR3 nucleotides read TGTGCCTGTGACACGTTACTGGGGGACGGGACCGATAAACTCATCTTT. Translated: CACDTLLGDGTDKLIF.

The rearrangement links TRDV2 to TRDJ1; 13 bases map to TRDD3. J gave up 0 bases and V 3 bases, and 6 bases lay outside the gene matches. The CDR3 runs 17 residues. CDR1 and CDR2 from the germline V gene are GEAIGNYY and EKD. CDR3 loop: CACDLLGDTGHTDKLIF. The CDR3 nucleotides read TGTGCCTGTGACTTACTGGGGGATACGGGCCACACCGATAAACTCATCTTT.